This TCR beta chain originates from a study of identifying expanded T cells in peripheral blood. Findings and caveats of the study: Technical replicates showed about 1.1 changed clones; approximately 2 weeks about 16.4; four weeks 19. Clone count variance between approximately two-week samples rose with total template count.

TCRdb keeps only in-frame clones here, not all; method: immunoSEQ multiplex PCR. The data show 70,000 or so clones, 90% seen once. No infections or other immune events were documented during collection. Losses at the gene ends were 8 bases for V and 6 bases for J; bases not matched to a gene: 11. The CDR3 spans 15 residues. The germline V gene encodes CDR1 MNHNS and CDR2 SASEGT. This clone was counted a single time. Its antigen is not identified. The source material was blood. The clonotype was recovered from a person aged 18-69 years in good health. J is TRBJ2-7 and V is TRBV6-1; 12 bases align to TRBD1. CDR3 bases: TGTGCCAGCGAGCCTTGGGACAGGGGGCAAAGCGAGCAGTACTTC. It encodes CASEPWDRGQSEQYF.